This T cell receptor (beta chain) was found in a study of response to subunit inactivated influenza vaccine. Study results and limitations: New T cells are recruited in small numbers by each seasonal influenza vaccination, according to the authors' suggestion.

This clonotype was detected many times. Its antigen remains unknown. TCRdb reprocessed the RT-PCR reads with MiXCR, giving one entry per CDR3 protein. The sample yields approximately 680,000 distinct CDR3 sequences, approximately 14% seen once. Germline-derived CDR1 and CDR2 are DFQATT and SNEGSKA (reference sequence). This CDR3 has 15 amino acids. Trimming cost V 5 bases and J 1 base, with 15 bases left between them. The V call is TRBV20-1, the J call TRBJ2-4; D is unclear. This TCR came from a man aged 45-65 years who received an inactivated influenza vaccine. The sequences come from PBMCs from blood, collected roughly 12 days after vaccination. CDR3 in DNA: TGCAGTGCTGATAGGGATGCCTACGCCAAAAACATTCAGTACTTC. Its translation: CSADRDAYAKNIQYF.